Presented here are 27 T cell receptor beta chains from one specimen sequenced in a study of CD8 T cells in Susac syndrome. cDNA came from about 0.5 to 1 ug RNA primed by random hexamers. TCRdb re-analysed the immunoSEQ multiplex PCR reads in MiXCR, keeping a single row per CDR3 protein. The data show around 220,000 distinct CDR3 sequences, about 93% seen once. The sequenced material came from CD8+ T cells from PBMCs. Receptors were obtained from a human donor with multiple sclerosis.

This clonotype was seen a single time. The chain employs TRBV9 and TRBJ2-1; 7 nucleotides agree with TRBD2. V was pared by 0 bases and J by 3 bases, with 12 bases of the junction left unmatched. The CDR3 contains 18 residues. In germline, CDR1 is SGDLS, CDR2 YYNGEE. CDR3 DNA sequence: TGTGCCAGCAGCGTAGAGGGATGGGGAGGGGAGGGCTACAATGAGCAGTTCTTC. The encoded protein is CASSVEGWGGEGYNEQFF.

V and J are TRBV6-5 and TRBJ2-3, with 9 bases fitting TRBD2. Germline V gene data show CDR1 as MNHEY and CDR2 as SVGAGI. The CDR3 sequence is 18 residues long. The J segment lost 2 bases and the V segment lost 4 bases, leaving 13 bases of the junction unmatched. CDR3 in amino acids: CASSSPSGDRFDTDTQYF. The CDR3 DNA reads as TGTGCCAGCAGTTCCCCTAGCGGGGACCGCTTCGACACAGATACGCAGTATTTT.

This clonotype has just one count. The chain couples TRBV9 to TRBJ2-2; TRBD1 might be the D (6 bases). Trimming took 6 bases from V and 6 from J, leaving 15 bases between them. Germline assignment: CDR1 SGDLS and CDR2 YYNGEE. The CDR3 extends over 14 amino acids. The CDR3 loop reads CASKARGSAGELFF. CDR3 DNA sequence: TGTGCCAGCAAAGCGAGGGGGTCGGCCGGGGAGCTGTTTTTT.

The rearrangement joins TRBV6-2 or TRBV6-3 to TRBJ2-7, with D perhaps being TRBD1 or TRBD2 (6 bases each). Germline CDR1 reads MNHEY; CDR2 reads SVGEGT. Between the trimmed V and J ends, which lost 7 bases and 10 bases, there was a span of 14 bases. This CDR3 is 11 amino acids long. CDR3 sequence (DNA): TGTGCCAGCACCAACGGGGGCAATCAGTACTTC. Its protein product is CASTNGGNQYF.

The chain links TRBV20-1 to TRBJ1-5, with TRBD1 matching 7 bases. CDR1 DFQATT and CDR2 SNEGSKA come from the germline V gene (reference sequence). Germline trimming cut 5 bases from V and 7 bases from J; bases unmatched to any gene: 14. This CDR3 is 15 amino acids long. CDR3 nucleotide sequence: TGCAGTGCTTTCCCGAGGGGGCAGGGGTTGCAGCCCCAGCATTTT. Translating it yields CSAFPRGQGLQPQHF.

The gene calls are TRBV9 and TRBJ2-1; no clear D. The ends were cut back, 3 bases at V and 7 bases at J, with 8 bases in the middle. CDR1 and CDR2 (germline): SGDLS, YYNGEE. The CDR3 extends over 12 amino acids. CDR3 nucleotides: TGTGCCAGCAGCGCCAAGGAGAATGAGCAGTTCTTC. Its protein is CASSAKENEQFF.

V gene TRBV12-3 or TRBV12-4 combines with J gene TRBJ2-1; the D is unclear. V dropped 1 base and J dropped 6 bases, with 7 bases sitting between them. CDR3 size: 13 residues. The CDR3 region has the DNA TGTGCCAGCAGTTTAGGGCCTACCAATGAGCAGTTCTTC. Protein sequence: CASSLGPTNEQFF.

The chain carries TRBV29-1 and TRBJ2-1, with 13 nucleotides matching TRBD2. The CDR3 sequence is 15 residues long. Germline V gene sequence: CDR1 SQVTM, CDR2 ANQGSEA. V lost 6 bases to trimming and J lost 1 base; unmatched junction nucleotides: 3. CDR3 DNA sequence: TGCAGCGTCCCGACTAGCGGGAGGTCCTACAATGAGCAGTTCTTC. Protein product: CSVPTSGRSYNEQFF.

As DNA, the CDR3 is TGTGCCAGCAGCGCCATTGGAGGTTCTGGAAACACCATATATTTT. It codes for CASSAIGGSGNTIYF. This chain links TRBV14 with TRBJ1-3; D is undetermined. Trimming took 5 bases from V and 1 from J, leaving 12 bases between them. This CDR3 region has 15 residues. CDR1 is SGHDN and CDR2 is FVKESK in the germline V gene.

This chain uses TRBV27 with TRBJ2-7; a weak D match, TRBD2 (5 bases). The germline V gene encodes CDR1 MNHEY and CDR2 SMNVEV (reference sequence). Trimming removed 5 bases at V and 7 bases at J, with 12 bases between. The CDR3 consists of 12 residues. The CDR3 region is CASSSGVWEQYF. DNA of the CDR3: TGTGCCAGCAGTAGCGGCGTGTGGGAGCAGTACTTC.

The chain joins TRBV20-1 to TRBJ2-1; 9 positions agree with TRBD2. The trim removed 3 bases at V and 8 bases at J, leaving 8 bases unmatched. The length of the CDR3 is 14 residues. The germline V gene has CDR1 DFQATT and CDR2 SNEGSKA (reference sequence). CDR3 bases: TGCAGTGCTAGGGTTCTAGCGGGGTCACATGAGCAGTTCTTC. Translation: CSARVLAGSHEQFF.

This chain links TRBV3-1 with TRBJ2-1, with 9 bases identical to TRBD2. The CDR3 totals 15 residues. The V and J ends lost 5 bases and 5 bases, in that order; junction bases with no gene match: 7. CDR1 is LGHDT, CDR2 YNNKEL, per germline (reference sequence). The CDR3 sequence is CASSLNGLANNEQFF. CDR3 DNA: TGTGCCAGCAGCTTAAACGGACTAGCGAACAATGAGCAGTTCTTC.

This chain uses TRBV19 with TRBJ2-6; D is undetermined. There are 15 residues in the CDR3. CDR1 and CDR2 (germline): LNHDA, SQIVND (reference sequence). V shed 3 bases and J shed 0 bases, with 6 bases lying between them. CDR3 sequence reads: CASSIASSGANVLTF. CDR3 nucleotide sequence: TGTGCCAGTAGTATTGCGTCCTCTGGGGCCAACGTCCTGACTTTC. The complete variable domain, with remaining parts taken from reference TRBV19 and TRBJ2-6, reads DGGITQSPKYLFRKEGQNVTLSCEQNLNHDAMYWYRQDPGQGLRLIYYSQIVNDFQKGDIAEGYSVSREKKESFPLTVTSAQKNPTAFYLCASSIASSGANVLTFGAGSRLTVL.

J is TRBJ1-2 and V is TRBV5-6; 9 bases are shared with TRBD1. After removal of 3 bases from V and 3 bases from J, the junction contained 6 bases not matched to a gene. The CDR3 is 15 amino acids. Germline CDR1 is SGHDT and CDR2 is YYEEEE. Here the CDR3 reads CASSSPGQGDYGYTF. CDR3 sequence (DNA): TGTGCCAGCAGCTCCCCGGGACAGGGTGACTATGGCTACACCTTC.

The chain combines TRBV6-6 with TRBJ1-1; D may be TRBD1 (5 bases). Germline V CDR1 and CDR2: MNHNY, SVGAGI (reference sequence). V was trimmed by 8 bases and J by 4 bases, leaving 17 bases between them. The CDR3 runs to 14 residues. The CDR3: CASGLGRLITEAFF. The CDR3 DNA is TGTGCCAGCGGCCTGGGACGGCTGATCACTGAAGCTTTCTTT.

This chain connects TRBV4-2 to TRBJ1-2; no reliable D call. The CDR3 is made up of 15 amino acids. Looked up from germline, CDR1 is LGHNA and CDR2 is YNFKEQ. V was cut by 4 bases and J by 8 bases, with 20 bases left in between. CDR3 protein: CASSPETAQFSGYTF. CDR3 in DNA: TGTGCCAGCAGCCCGGAGACTGCGCAATTTTCCGGCTACACCTTC.

This chain connects TRBV12-3 or TRBV12-4 to TRBJ1-1; no clear D gene. The CDR3 sequence is 14 residues long. Trimming shortened V by 6 bases and J by 0 bases, and 11 bases separated the two germline ends. The DNA for the CDR3 is TGTGCCAGCAGGGGCGGGAGGGTGAACACTGAAGCTTTCTTT. Its protein is CASRGGRVNTEAFF.

The chain employs TRBV14 and TRBJ1-1, with D possibly TRBD1 on 5 matching bases. The CDR3 loop spans 14 amino acids. Per the germline V gene, CDR1 is SGHDN and CDR2 is FVKESK. Trimming took 4 bases from V and 1 from J, leaving 10 bases between them. CDR3 residues: CASSPGPSNTEAFF. The CDR3 DNA reads as TGTGCCAGCAGCCCGGGACCCTCGAACACTGAAGCTTTCTTT.

The rearrangement uses TRBV10-3 and TRBJ2-7; 12 bases are a match to TRBD2. The CDR3 sequence is 15 residues long. With V trimmed by 3 bases and J by 2 bases, 2 bases remained unmatched. Germline values: CDR1 ENHRY, CDR2 SYGVKD. CDR3 amino acids: CAISDRTSGTYEQYF. CDR3 nucleotide sequence: TGTGCCATCAGTGACCGGACTAGCGGGACCTACGAGCAGTACTTC.

This chain joins TRBV6-1 and TRBJ1-2, with unresolved D. V was pared by 2 bases and J by 4 bases, with 11 bases between. The CDR3 totals 14 residues. Germline V lookup: CDR1 MNHNS, CDR2 SASEGT. The CDR3 DNA reads TGTGCCAGCAGTGAATGGAAGGGAACCTATGGCTACACCTTC. Translating it yields CASSEWKGTYGYTF.

J is TRBJ2-7 and V is TRBV9, with 8 bases aligning to TRBD2. The CDR3 totals 15 residues. The J segment lost 2 bases and the V segment lost 0 bases, leaving 4 bases of the junction unmatched. Germline CDR1 reads SGDLS; CDR2 reads YYNGEE. CDR3 residues: CASSVASGGTYEQYF. DNA of the CDR3: TGTGCCAGCAGCGTAGCTTCGGGGGGGACCTACGAGCAGTACTTC.

The chain is built from TRBV11-2 and TRBJ2-7; 7 bases are shared with TRBD2. This CDR3 comprises 14 residues. V was pared by 5 bases and J by 5 bases, with 9 bases of the junction left unmatched. CDR1 SGHAT and CDR2 FQNNGV come from the germline V gene. CDR3 sequence reads: CASSRGWGGDEQYF. CDR3 in DNA: TGTGCCAGCAGCCGGGGATGGGGAGGGGACGAGCAGTACTTC.

This sequence joins TRBV9 and TRBJ2-5; 10 bases line up with TRBD2. V was clipped by 0 bases and J by 5 bases; unmatched bases: 7. Germline lookup yields CDR1 SGDLS and CDR2 YYNGEE. This CDR3 contains 16 residues. CDR3 in DNA: TGTGCCAGCAGCGTAGGTGAGCGGGGGGGCGAGGAGACCCAGTACTTC. Its protein product is CASSVGERGGEETQYF.

This chain connects TRBV4-1 to TRBJ2-5; 7 nucleotides match TRBD1. Trimming removed 4 bases from V and 4 bases from J; junction bases left unmatched: 9. The CDR3 is 15 amino acids. Looked up from germline, CDR1 is MGHRA and CDR2 is YSYEKL. The DNA for the CDR3 is TGCGCCAGCAGCCTTAGACAGGGAGTCGGAGAGACCCAGTACTTC. Residues: CASSLRQGVGETQYF.

The chain employs TRBV5-4 and TRBJ2-1; TRBD1 is a possible D gene (6 bases). Germline assignment: CDR1 SGHNT and CDR2 YYREEE (reference sequence). Trimming left V 2 bases short and J 7 bases short, with 16 bases between. CDR3 size: 15 residues. CDR3 sequence reads: CASSFGQFQGNEQFF. The CDR3 DNA is TGTGCCAGCAGCTTCGGACAGTTTCAAGGGAATGAGCAGTTCTTC.

This chain joins TRBV5-6 and TRBJ2-5; D not certain. Trimming shortened V by 0 bases and J by 1 base, and 13 bases separated the two germline ends. Germline V CDR1 and CDR2: SGHDT, YYEEEE. CDR3 length: 16 amino acids. CDR3 in DNA: TGTGCCAGCAGCTTGGTGGAGATAAGGCCCCAAGAGACCCAGTACTTC. Translated, it gives CASSLVEIRPQETQYF.

The chain uses TRBV4-3 and TRBJ1-1; D ambiguous. This CDR3 is built from 14 residues. The V end lost 1 base, the J end lost 4 bases, and 10 bases lay between the germline ends. Germline V gives CDR1 LGHNA, CDR2 YSLEER. The CDR3 is CASSQAADGTEAFF. The CDR3 DNA is TGCGCCAGCAGCCAAGCAGCGGATGGCACTGAAGCTTTCTTT.